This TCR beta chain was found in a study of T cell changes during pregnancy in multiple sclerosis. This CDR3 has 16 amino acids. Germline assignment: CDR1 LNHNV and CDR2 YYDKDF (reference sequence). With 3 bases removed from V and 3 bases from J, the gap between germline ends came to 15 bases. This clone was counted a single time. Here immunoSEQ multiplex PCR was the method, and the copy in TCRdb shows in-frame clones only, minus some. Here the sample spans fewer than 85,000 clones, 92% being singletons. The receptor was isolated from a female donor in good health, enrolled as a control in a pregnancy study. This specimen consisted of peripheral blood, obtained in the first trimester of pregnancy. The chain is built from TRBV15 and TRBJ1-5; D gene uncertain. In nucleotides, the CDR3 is TGTGCCACCAGCAGCTTTGAGGGTGCTGCCAATCAGCCCCAGCATTTT. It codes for CATSSFEGAANQPQHF.